This T cell receptor beta chain is from a study of blood T cell repertoires in COVID-19. Profiled with immunoSEQ multiplex PCR; TCRdb holds only in-frame clones, not every one. Of roughly 200,000 clones in the sample, 75% to 90% were seen once. CDR3 size: 16 residues. V trimming: 4 bases; J trimming: 5 bases; junction bases outside the gene matches: 7. Germline-derived CDR1 and CDR2 are SEHNR and FQNEAQ (reference sequence). Sequenced: PBMCs or T cells enriched from blood (not recorded which). The sequence was collected from a man aged 40-50 years who had recovered from COVID-19. The chain employs TRBV7-9 and TRBJ1-6, with 8 bases lining up with TRBD1. The CDR3 protein is CASSSRTGPNNSPLHF. DNA of the CDR3: TGTGCCAGCAGCTCCCGGACAGGGCCTAATAATTCACCCCTCCACTTT.